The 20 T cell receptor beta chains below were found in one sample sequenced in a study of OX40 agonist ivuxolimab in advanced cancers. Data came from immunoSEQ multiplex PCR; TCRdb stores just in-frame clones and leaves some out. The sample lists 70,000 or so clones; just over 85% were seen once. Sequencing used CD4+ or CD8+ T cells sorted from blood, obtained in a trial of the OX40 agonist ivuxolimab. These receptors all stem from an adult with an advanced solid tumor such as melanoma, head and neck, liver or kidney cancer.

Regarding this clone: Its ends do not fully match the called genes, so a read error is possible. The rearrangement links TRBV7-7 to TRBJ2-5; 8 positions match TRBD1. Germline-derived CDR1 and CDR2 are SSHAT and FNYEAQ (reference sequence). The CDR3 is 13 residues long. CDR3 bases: TGTGCTAGCAGCTTAGCAGGGGGCGGGACCCAGTACTTC. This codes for CASSLAGGGTQYF.

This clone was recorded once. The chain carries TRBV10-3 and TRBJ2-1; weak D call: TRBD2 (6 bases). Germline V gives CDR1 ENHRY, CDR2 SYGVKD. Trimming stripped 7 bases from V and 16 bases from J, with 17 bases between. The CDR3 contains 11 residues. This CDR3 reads CAINSGTSLFF. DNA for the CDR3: TGTGCCATCAACTCCGGGACTTCACTTTTCTTC.

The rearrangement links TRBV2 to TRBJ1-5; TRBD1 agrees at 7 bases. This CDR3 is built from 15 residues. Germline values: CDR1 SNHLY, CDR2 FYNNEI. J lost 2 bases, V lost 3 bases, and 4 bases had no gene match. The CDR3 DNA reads TGTGCCAGCAGTGACCCTACAGGGGGCAATCAGCCCCAGCATTTT. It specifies CASSDPTGGNQPQHF.

The CDR3: CATEADEQYF. The CDR3 bases are TGTGCCACCGAGGCGGACGAGCAGTACTTC. The genes are TRBV21-1 and TRBJ2-7; whether TRBD2, the table's D call, matches the DNA was not checked. TRBV21-1 represents a pseudogene. The CDR3 spans 10 residues.

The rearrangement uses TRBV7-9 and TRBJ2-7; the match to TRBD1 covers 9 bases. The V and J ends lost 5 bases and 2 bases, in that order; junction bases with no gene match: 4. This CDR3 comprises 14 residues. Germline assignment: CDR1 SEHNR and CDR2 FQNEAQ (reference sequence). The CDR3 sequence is CASSPGQGTYEQYF. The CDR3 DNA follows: TGTGCCAGCAGCCCCGGACAGGGGACCTACGAGCAGTACTTC.

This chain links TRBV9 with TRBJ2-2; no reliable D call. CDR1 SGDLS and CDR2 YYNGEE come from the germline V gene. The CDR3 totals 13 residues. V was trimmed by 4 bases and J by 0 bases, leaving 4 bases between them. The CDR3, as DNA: TGTGCCAGCAGCCGGTCGAACACCGGGGAGCTGTTTTTT. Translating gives CASSRSNTGELFF.

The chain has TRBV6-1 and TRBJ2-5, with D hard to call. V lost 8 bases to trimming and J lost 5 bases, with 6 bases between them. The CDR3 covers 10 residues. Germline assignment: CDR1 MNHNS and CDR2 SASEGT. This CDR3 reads CASGRETQYF. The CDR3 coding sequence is TGTGCCAGCGGTCGGGAGACCCAGTACTTC.

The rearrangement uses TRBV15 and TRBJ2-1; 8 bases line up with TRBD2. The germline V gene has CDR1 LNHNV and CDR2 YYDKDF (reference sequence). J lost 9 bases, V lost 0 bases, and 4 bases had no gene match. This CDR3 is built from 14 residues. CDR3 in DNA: TGTGCCACCAGCAGAGATAAGCGGGGGACTGAGCAGTTCTTC. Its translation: CATSRDKRGTEQFF.

The CDR3 bases are TGTGCCAGCACCTTCCGGAGGATGCTCGAGACCCAGTACTTC. This sequence encodes CASTFRRMLETQYF. The genes are TRBV28 and TRBJ2-5, with D possibly being TRBD2 (5 bases). Trimming took 7 bases from V and 5 from J, leaving 17 bases between them. CDR3 size: 14 residues. The V gene's germline CDR1 is MDHEN and CDR2 SYDVKM.

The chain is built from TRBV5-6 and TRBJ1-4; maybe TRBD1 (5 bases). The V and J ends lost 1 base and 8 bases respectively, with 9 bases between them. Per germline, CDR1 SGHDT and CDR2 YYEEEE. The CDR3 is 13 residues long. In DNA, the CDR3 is TGTGCCAGCAGCTTGAAGGGGTTGGAAAAACTGTTTTTT. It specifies CASSLKGLEKLFF.

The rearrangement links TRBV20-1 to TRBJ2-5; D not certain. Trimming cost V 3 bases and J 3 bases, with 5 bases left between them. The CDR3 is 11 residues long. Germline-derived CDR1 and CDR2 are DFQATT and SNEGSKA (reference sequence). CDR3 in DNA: TGCAGTGCTAGCCAAAAAGAGACCCAGTACTTC. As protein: CSASQKETQYF.

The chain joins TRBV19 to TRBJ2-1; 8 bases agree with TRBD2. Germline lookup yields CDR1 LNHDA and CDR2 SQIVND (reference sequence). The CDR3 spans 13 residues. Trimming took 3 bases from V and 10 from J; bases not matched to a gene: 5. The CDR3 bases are TGTGCCAGTAGTATTAATCGGGAGGGCGAGCAGTTCTTC. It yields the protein CASSINREGEQFF.

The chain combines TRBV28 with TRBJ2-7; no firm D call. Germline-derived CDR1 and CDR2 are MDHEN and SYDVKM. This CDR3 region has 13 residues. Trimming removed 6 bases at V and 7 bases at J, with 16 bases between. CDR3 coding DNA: TGTGCCAGCAGCTCGGTTCGTAGGTGGGAGCAGTACTTC. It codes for CASSSVRRWEQYF.

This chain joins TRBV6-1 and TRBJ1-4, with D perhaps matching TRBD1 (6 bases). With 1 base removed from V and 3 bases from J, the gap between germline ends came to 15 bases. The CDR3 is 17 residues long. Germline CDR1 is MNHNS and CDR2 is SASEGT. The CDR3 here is CASSEVWGGMANEKLFF. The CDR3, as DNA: TGTGCCAGCAGTGAAGTTTGGGGGGGCATGGCTAATGAAAAACTGTTTTTT.

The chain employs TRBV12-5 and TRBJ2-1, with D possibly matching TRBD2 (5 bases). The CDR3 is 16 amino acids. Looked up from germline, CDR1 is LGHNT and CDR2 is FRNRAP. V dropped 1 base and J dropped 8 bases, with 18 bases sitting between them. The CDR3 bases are TGTGCTAGTGGTTTGGGTCGCCGATCCCTAGCCGATGAGCAGTTCTTC. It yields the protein CASGLGRRSLADEQFF.

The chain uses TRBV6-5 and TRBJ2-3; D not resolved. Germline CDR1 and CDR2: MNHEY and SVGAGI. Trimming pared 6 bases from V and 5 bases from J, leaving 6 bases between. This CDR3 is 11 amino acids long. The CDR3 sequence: CASSPGDTQYF. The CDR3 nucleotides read TGTGCCAGCAGCCCTGGAGATACGCAGTATTTT.

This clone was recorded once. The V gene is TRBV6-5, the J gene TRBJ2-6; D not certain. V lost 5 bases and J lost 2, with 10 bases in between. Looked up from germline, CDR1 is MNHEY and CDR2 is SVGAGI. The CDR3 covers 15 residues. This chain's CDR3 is CASSMNAAGANVLTF. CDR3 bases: TGTGCCAGCAGTATGAACGCCGCTGGGGCCAACGTCCTGACTTTC.

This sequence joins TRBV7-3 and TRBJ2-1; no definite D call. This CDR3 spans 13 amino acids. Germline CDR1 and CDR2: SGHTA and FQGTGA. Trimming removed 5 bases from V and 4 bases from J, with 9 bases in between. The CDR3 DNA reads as TGTGCCAGCAGCACACAGAGGTACAATGAGCAGTTCTTC. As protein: CASSTQRYNEQFF.

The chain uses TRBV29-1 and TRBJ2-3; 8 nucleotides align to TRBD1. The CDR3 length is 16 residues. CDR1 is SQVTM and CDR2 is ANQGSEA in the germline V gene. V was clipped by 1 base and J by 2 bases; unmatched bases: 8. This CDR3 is CSVEVRQGPLTDTQYF. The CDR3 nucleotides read TGCAGCGTTGAAGTCAGACAGGGGCCGCTCACAGATACGCAGTATTTT.

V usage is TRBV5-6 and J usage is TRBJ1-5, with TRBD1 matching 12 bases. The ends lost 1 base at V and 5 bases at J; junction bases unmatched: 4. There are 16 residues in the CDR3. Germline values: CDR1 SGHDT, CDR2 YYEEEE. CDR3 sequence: CASSLYGTGGYQPQHF. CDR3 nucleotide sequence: TGTGCCAGCAGCTTGTACGGGACAGGGGGCTATCAGCCCCAGCATTTT.